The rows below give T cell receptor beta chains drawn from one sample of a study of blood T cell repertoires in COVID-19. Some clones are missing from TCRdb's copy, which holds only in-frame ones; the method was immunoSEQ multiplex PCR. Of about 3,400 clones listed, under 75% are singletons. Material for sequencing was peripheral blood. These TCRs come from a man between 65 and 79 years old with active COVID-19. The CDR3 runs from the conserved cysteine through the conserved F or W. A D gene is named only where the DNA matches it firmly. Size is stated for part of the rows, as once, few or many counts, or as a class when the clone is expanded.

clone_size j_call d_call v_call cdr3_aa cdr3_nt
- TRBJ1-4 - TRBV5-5 CASSLYDSLEEKLFF TGTGCCAGCAGCTTGTACGACTCTCTGGAGGAAAAACTGTTTTTT
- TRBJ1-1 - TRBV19 CASSIVGAPNTEAFF TGTGCCAGTAGTATAGTGGGAGCGCCGAACACTGAAGCTTTCTTT
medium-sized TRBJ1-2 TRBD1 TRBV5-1 CASSLTGGANGYTF TGCGCCAGCAGCTTGACAGGGGGCGCGAATGGCTACACCTTC
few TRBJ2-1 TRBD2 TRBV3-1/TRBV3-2 CASSPSQDGRVNEQFF TGTGCCAGCAGCCCATCCCAGGACGGGAGGGTAAATGAGCAGTTCTTC
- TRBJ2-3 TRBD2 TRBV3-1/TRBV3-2 CASSRSGRGGTDTQYF TGTGCCAGCAGCCGCTCGGGGCGGGGGGGCACAGATACGCAGTATTTT
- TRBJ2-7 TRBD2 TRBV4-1 CASSLTSEAYEQYF TGCGCCAGCAGCTTGACTAGCGAGGCTTACGAGCAGTACTTC
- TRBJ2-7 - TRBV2 CASRGEGAYEQYF TGTGCCAGCAGGGGCGAGGGAGCCTACGAGCAGTACTTC
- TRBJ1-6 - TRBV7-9 CASSPSGGWGYNSPLHF TGTGCCAGCAGCCCGAGTGGGGGCTGGGGGTATAATTCACCCCTCCACTTT
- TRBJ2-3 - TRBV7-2 CASSLDGGIADTQYF TGTGCCAGCAGCTTAGACGGCGGGATCGCAGATACGCAGTATTTT
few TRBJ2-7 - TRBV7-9 CASTFTTDGDYEQYF TGTGCCAGCACCTTTACTACCGACGGGGACTACGAGCAGTACTTC
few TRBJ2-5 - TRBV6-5 CASSPSSFQETQYF TGTGCCAGCAGTCCCTCCTCGTTTCAAGAGACCCAGTACTTC
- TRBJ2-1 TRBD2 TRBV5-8 CASNPSSGSYNEQFF TGTGCCAGCAACCCTTCTAGCGGGTCCTACAATGAGCAGTTCTTC
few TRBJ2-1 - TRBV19 CASSIVAGPYNEQFF TGTGCCAGTAGTATAGTTGCGGGGCCGTACAATGAGCAGTTCTTC
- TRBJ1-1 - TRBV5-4 CASSLAAEIPNTEAFF TGTGCCAGCAGCTTGGCGGCGGAGATACCTAACACTGAAGCTTTCTTT
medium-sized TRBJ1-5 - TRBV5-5 CASSPFRGTNQPQHF TGTGCCAGCAGCCCCTTTAGGGGGACGAATCAGCCCCAGCATTTT
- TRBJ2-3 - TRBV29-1 CSVDQPQGTDTQYF TGCAGCGTTGACCAGCCGCAGGGGACAGATACGCAGTATTTT
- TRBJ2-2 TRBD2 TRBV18 CASSPPGLAGGGTGELFF TGTGCCAGCTCACCACCCGGACTAGCGGGAGGGGGCACCGGGGAGCTGTTTTTT
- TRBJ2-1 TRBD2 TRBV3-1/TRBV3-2 CASGGSYNEQFF TGTGCGTCGGGGGGCTCCTACAATGAGCAGTTCTTC
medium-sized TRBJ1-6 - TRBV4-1 CASSQDPDTFNSPLHF TGCGCCAGCAGCCAAGATCCGGACACCTTTAATTCACCCCTCCACTTT
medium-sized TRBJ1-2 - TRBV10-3 CAISESSVLGYTF TGTGCCATCAGTGAGAGCAGCGTCCTGGGCTACACCTTC
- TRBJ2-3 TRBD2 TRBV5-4 CASSLPVSGSSTDTQYF TGTGCCAGCAGCTTGCCCGTTAGCGGGAGCTCGACAGATACGCAGTATTTT
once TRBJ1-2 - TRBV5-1 CASSLLGDSVGYTF TGCGCCAGCAGCTTATTAGGGGACTCTGTTGGCTACACCTTC
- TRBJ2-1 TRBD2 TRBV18 CASSPSGKLKGGQFF TGTGCCAGCTCCCCAAGCGGGAAGCTGAAGGGAGGGCAGTTCTTC
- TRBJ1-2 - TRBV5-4 CASSLGQVYGHTF TGTGCCAGCAGCTTGGGGCAGGTCTATGGCCACACCTTC
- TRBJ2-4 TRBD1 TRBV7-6 CASGEETGESKNIQYF TGTGCCAGCGGGGAGGAGACAGGGGAGTCCAAAAACATTCAGTACTTC
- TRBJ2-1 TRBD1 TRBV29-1 CSVPVAQGANNEQFF TGCAGCGTTCCAGTCGCACAGGGGGCGAACAATGAGCAGTTCTTC
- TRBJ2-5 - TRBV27 CASSLSVQETQYF TGTGCCAGCAGTTTAAGCGTCCAAGAGACCCAGTACTTC
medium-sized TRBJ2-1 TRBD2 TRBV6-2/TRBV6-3 CASSFPGTSGKKSSYNEQFF TGTGCCAGCAGTTTCCCCGGGACTAGCGGGAAAAAAAGCTCCTACAATGAGCAGTTCTTC
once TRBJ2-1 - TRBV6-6 CASSGNEGEQFF TGTGCCAGCAGTGGAAATGAGGGTGAGCAGTTCTTC
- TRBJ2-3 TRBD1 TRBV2 CASSGDSIFAYF TGTGCCAGCAGTGGGGACAGTATTTTCGCGTATTTT
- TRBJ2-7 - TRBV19 CASSIPGVSSYEQYF TGTGCCAGTAGTATCCCGGGGGTCAGCTCCTACGAGCAGTACTTC
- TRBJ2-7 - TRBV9 CASSPRQGGNEQYF TGTGCCAGCAGCCCCCGACAGGGCGGGAACGAGCAGTACTTC